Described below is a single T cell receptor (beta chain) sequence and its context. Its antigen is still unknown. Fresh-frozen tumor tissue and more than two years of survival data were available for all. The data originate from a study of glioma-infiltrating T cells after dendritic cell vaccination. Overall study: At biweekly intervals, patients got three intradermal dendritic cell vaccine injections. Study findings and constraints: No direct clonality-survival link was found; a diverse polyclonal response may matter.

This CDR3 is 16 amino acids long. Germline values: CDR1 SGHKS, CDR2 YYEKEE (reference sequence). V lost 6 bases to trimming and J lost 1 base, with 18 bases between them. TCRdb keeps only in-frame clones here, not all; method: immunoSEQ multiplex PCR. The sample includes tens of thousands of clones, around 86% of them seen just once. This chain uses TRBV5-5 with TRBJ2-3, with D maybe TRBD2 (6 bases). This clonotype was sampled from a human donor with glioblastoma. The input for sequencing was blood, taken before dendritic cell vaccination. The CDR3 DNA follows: TGTGCCAGCACCCCGTCTCCGGGACTCCGCACAGATACGCAGTATTTT. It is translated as CASTPSPGLRTDTQYF. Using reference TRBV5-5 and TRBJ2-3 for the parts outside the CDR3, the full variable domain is DAGVTQSPTHLIKTRGQQVTLRCSPISGHKSVSWYQQVLGQGPQFIFQYYEKEERGRGNFPDRFSARQFPNYSSELNVNALLLGDSALYLCASTPSPGLRTDTQYFGPGTRLTVL.